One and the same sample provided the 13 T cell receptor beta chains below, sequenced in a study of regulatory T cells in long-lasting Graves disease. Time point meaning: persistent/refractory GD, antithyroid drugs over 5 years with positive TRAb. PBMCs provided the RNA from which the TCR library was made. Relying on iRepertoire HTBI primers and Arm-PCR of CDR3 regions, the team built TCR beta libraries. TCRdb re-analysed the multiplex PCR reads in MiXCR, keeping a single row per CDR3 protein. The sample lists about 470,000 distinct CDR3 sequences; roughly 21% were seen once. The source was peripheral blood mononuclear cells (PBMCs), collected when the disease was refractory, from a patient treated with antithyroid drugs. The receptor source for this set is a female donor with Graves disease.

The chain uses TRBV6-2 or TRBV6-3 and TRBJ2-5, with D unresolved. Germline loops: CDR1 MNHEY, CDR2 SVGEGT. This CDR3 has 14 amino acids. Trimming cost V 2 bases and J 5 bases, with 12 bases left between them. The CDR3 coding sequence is TGTGCCAGCAGTTACGGGCCCACTCCGGAGACCCAGTACTTC. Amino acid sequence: CASSYGPTPETQYF.

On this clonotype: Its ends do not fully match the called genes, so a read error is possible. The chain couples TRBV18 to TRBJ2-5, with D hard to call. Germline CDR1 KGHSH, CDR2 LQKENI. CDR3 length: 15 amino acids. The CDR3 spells CASPPTTLMRKTQYF. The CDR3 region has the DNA TGTGCCAGCCCACCAACGACCTTAATGAGGAAGACCCAGTACTTC.

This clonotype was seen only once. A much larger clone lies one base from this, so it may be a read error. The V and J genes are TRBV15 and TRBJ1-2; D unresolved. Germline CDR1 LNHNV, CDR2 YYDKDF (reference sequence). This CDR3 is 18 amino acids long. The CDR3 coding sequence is TGTGTCACCAGCAGCCCTAGTGTGGGCCCGAGGACTAACTATGGCTACACCTTC. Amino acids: CVTSSPSVGPRTNYGYTF.

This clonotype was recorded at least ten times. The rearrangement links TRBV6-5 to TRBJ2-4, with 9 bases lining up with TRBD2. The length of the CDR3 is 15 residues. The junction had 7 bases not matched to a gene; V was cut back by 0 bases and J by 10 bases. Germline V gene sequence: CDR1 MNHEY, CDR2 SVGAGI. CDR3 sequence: CASSYSLGGGEIQYF. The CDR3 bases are TGTGCCAGCAGTTACTCACTCGGCGGGGGGGAGATTCAGTACTTC.

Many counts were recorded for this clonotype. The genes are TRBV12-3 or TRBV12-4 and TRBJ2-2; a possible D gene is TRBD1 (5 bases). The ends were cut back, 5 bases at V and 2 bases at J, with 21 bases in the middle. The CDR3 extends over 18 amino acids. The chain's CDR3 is CASSHQVTDNLNTGELFF. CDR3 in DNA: TGTGCCAGCAGTCATCAAGTCACGGACAACCTAAACACCGGGGAGCTGTTTTTT.

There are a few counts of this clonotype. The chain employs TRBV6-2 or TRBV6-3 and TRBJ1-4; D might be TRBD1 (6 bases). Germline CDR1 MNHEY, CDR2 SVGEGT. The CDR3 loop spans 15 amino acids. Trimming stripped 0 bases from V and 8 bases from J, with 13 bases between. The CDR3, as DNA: TGTGCCAGCAGTTACTCGGGGGCGGTTAACGAAAAACTGTTTTTT. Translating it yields CASSYSGAVNEKLFF.

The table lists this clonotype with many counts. The CDR3 sequence is CASSYSGSGFRETQYF. CDR3 bases: TGTGCCAGCAGTTACTCGGGTTCGGGGTTTCGAGAGACCCAGTACTTC. The chain joins TRBV6-2 or TRBV6-3 to TRBJ2-5, with D perhaps matching TRBD2 (5 bases). The CDR3 covers 16 residues. The V and J ends lost 0 bases and 4 bases respectively, with 15 bases between them. Germline V gene sequence: CDR1 MNHEY, CDR2 SVGEGT.

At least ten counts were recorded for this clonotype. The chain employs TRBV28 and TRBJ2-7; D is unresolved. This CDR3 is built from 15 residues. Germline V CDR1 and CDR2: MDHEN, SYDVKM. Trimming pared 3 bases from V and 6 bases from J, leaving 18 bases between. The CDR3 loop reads CASSFPGQEITEQYF. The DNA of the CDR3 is TGTGCCAGCAGTTTCCCCGGTCAGGAGATTACCGAGCAGTACTTC.

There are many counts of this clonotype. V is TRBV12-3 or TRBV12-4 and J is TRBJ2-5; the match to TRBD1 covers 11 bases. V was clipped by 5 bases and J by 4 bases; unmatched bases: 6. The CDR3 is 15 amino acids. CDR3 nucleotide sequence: TGTGCCAGCAGTGCCGGGACAGGGGGTACAGAGACCCAGTACTTC. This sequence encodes CASSAGTGGTETQYF.

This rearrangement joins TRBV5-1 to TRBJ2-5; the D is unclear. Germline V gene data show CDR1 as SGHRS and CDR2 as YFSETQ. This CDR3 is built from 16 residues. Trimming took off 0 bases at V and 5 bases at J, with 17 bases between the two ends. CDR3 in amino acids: CASSLGAEINAETQYF. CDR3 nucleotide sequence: TGCGCCAGCAGCTTGGGAGCCGAGATCAATGCGGAGACCCAGTACTTC.

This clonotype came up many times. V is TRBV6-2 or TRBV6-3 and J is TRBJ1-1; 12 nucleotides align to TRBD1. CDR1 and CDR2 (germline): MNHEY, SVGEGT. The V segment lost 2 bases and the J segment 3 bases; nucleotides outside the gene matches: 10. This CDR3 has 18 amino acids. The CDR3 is CASSYRPGTGGLDTEAFF. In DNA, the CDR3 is TGTGCCAGCAGTTACCGGCCAGGGACAGGGGGCTTGGACACTGAAGCTTTCTTT.

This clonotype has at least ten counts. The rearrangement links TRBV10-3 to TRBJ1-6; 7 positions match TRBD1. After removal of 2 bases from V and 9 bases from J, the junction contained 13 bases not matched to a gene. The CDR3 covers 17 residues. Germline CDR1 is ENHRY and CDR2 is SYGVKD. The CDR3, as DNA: TGTGCCATCAGTGAGAGTAATCCGTCCAGGGGGAGTTCACCCCTCCACTTT. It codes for CAISESNPSRGSSPLHF.

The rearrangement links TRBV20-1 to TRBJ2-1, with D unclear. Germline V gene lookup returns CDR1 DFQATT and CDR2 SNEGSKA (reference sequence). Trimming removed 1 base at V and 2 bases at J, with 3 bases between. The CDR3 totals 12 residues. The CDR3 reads CSARATYNEQFF. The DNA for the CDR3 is TGCAGTGCTAGAGCCACCTACAATGAGCAGTTCTTC.